These 23 T cell receptor beta chains share one sample of origin, sequenced in a study of CD8 T cells in Susac syndrome (dated by TCRdb to the late 2010s). Library creation used the immunoSEQ multiplex PCR assay. RNA was extracted using the RNeasy kit, and roughly 0.45 to 1 ug of the RNA was reverse transcribed with random hexamers. TCRdb took the public reads, trimmed them with fastp at Q25, ran MiXCR for clone calling and kept in-frame beta chains. Each CDR3 protein gets just one entry, which takes the most common genes and DNA from the rows behind it. This sample comprises under 550,000 distinct CDR3 sequences, around 85% of them detected only once. The ten largest make up roughly 0.11% of the sample. Sequences were obtained from CD8+ T cells from PBMCs. These receptors all stem from a human donor with multiple sclerosis.

This clonotype was recorded a few times. This rearrangement joins TRBV4-1 to TRBJ2-1; D not certain. Germline V gives CDR1 MGHRA, CDR2 YSYEKL. The CDR3 is 15 residues long. V lost 4 bases and J 4 bases, leaving 14 bases between the germline ends. CDR3 in DNA: TGCGCCAGCAGCCTTAACATAAACAAATACAATGAGCAGTTCTTC. This sequence encodes CASSLNINKYNEQFF.

Regarding this clonotype: One end of the junction is discordant with germline, which a read error may explain. The chain is built from TRBV4-1 and TRBJ2-5; D is possibly TRBD1 or TRBD2 (5 bases each). The length of the CDR3 is 15 residues. Germline values: CDR1 MGHRA, CDR2 YSYEKL. CDR3 in amino acids: CVSSQGGQGQETQYF. In DNA form, the CDR3 reads TGCGTCAGCAGCCAAGGAGGCCAGGGCCAAGAGACCCAGTACTTC.

V usage is TRBV5-1 and J usage is TRBJ2-1; TRBD2 matches 11 bases. Germline V gene lookup returns CDR1 SGHRS and CDR2 YFSETQ. The CDR3 is 15 amino acids. Trimming removed 4 bases from V and 3 bases from J; junction bases left unmatched: 3. The CDR3 loop is CASSETSGVYNEQFF. The CDR3 DNA follows: TGCGCCAGCAGCGAGACTAGCGGGGTCTACAATGAGCAGTTCTTC. The full variable domain, with the rest looked up from reference TRBV5-1 and TRBJ2-1, is KAGVTQTPRYLIKTRGQQVTLSCSPISGHRSVSWYQQTPGQGLQFLFEYFSETQRNKGNFPGRFSGRQFSNSRSEMNVSTLELGDSALYLCASSETSGVYNEQFFGPGTRLTVL.

This clonotype came up a few times. The V call is TRBV4-1, the J call TRBJ2-7; D remains ambiguous. V shed 0 bases and J shed 2 bases, with 2 bases lying between them. The CDR3 runs 12 residues. From germline, CDR1 is MGHRA and CDR2 YSYEKL. CDR3 nucleotides: TGCGCCAGCAGCCAAGATGCCTACGAGCAGTACTTC. Amino acid sequence: CASSQDAYEQYF.

The rearrangement joins TRBV4-1 to TRBJ1-3; D is undetermined. Germline lookup yields CDR1 MGHRA and CDR2 YSYEKL. The CDR3 has 17 residues. Trimming removed 4 bases from V and 0 bases from J, with 16 bases in between. The CDR3 loop reads CASSPRENPFSGNTIYF. CDR3 nucleotides: TGCGCCAGCAGCCCTAGAGAGAACCCCTTCTCTGGAAACACCATATATTTT.

This chain uses TRBV19 with TRBJ2-3; D uncertain. The germline CDR1 and CDR2 sequences are LNHDA and SQIVND (reference sequence). The CDR3 sequence is 16 residues long. Trimming pared 5 bases from V and 0 bases from J, leaving 15 bases between. The DNA of the CDR3 is TGTGCCAGTAGTCCCATTGGGTCCATTAGCACAGATACGCAGTATTTT. This sequence encodes CASSPIGSISTDTQYF.

This chain uses TRBV20-1 with TRBJ1-2, with a possible D match to TRBD1 (5 bases). With 1 base removed from V and 4 bases from J, the gap between germline ends came to 13 bases. The CDR3 length is 14 residues. Germline lookup yields CDR1 DFQATT and CDR2 SNEGSKA (reference sequence). The CDR3 region is CSARGGKEVYGYTF. The CDR3 DNA is TGCAGTGCTAGAGGGGGCAAGGAGGTCTATGGCTACACCTTC.

The rearrangement links TRBV7-2 to TRBJ2-3; perhaps TRBD1 as D (6 bases). The CDR3 is 15 residues long. The V end lost 4 bases, the J end lost 1 base, and 12 bases lay between the germline ends. Germline V lookup: CDR1 SGHTA, CDR2 FQGNSA. The DNA for the CDR3 is TGTGCCAGCAGCTCCACAGGGCTCGGCACAGATACGCAGTATTTT. Protein product: CASSSTGLGTDTQYF.

This chain joins TRBV19 and TRBJ2-1; 8 nucleotides agree with TRBD1. V was clipped by 7 bases and J by 2 bases; unmatched bases: 10. Germline values: CDR1 LNHDA, CDR2 SQIVND (reference sequence). The CDR3 has 16 amino acids. The chain's CDR3 is CASTLGQGSPYNEQFF. CDR3 DNA sequence: TGTGCCAGTACCCTAGGACAGGGATCCCCCTACAATGAGCAGTTCTTC.

The V call is TRBV29-1, the J call TRBJ1-3; a possible D gene is TRBD1 (5 bases). Trimming took 5 bases from V and 2 from J, leaving 10 bases between them. CDR1 is SQVTM and CDR2 is ANQGSEA in the germline V gene. The CDR3 covers 13 residues. CDR3 bases: TGCAGCGTTTTGGAGGGGACTGGAAACACCATATATTTT. Translated, it gives CSVLEGTGNTIYF.

This sequence joins TRBV7-9 and TRBJ2-5; TRBD1 is a possible D gene (6 bases). This CDR3 is 15 amino acids long. CDR1 and CDR2 from the germline V gene are SEHNR and FQNEAQ (reference sequence). V lost 5 bases, J lost 1 base, and 14 bases lay in between. CDR3 sequence: CASSADSTLQETQYF. The CDR3 nucleotides read TGTGCCAGCAGCGCGGACAGCACTCTCCAAGAGACCCAGTACTTC.

CDR3 DNA: TGCAGCGTTGAAGGGCCTACGGGCAGGGGGAGAGACTATGGCTACACCTTC. It codes for CSVEGPTGRGRDYGYTF. The chain carries TRBV29-1 and TRBJ1-2, with 7 bases matching TRBD1. The CDR3 spans 17 residues. CDR1 is SQVTM, CDR2 ANQGSEA, per germline. Trimming at V came to 1 base and at J to 3 bases, leaving 14 bases not matched to a gene.

The gene calls are TRBV5-5 and TRBJ1-1; D may be TRBD1 (5 bases). The CDR3 consists of 13 residues. Germline V gene data show CDR1 as SGHKS and CDR2 as YYEKEE (reference sequence). V lost 0 bases to trimming and J lost 8 bases, with 11 bases between them. Here the CDR3 reads CASSLDGAPEAFF. CDR3 DNA: TGTGCCAGCAGCTTGGATGGGGCCCCCGAAGCTTTCTTT.

V is TRBV5-8 and J is TRBJ1-5; no clear D gene. Per the germline V gene, CDR1 is SGHTS and CDR2 is YDEGEE. The length of the CDR3 is 14 residues. The V end was cut by 1 base, the J end by 0 bases, with 5 bases between. The CDR3 loop is CASSLILSNQPQHF. Written as DNA, the CDR3 is TGTGCCAGCAGCTTGATCCTTAGCAATCAGCCCCAGCATTTT. Combining the CDR3 with reference TRBV5-8 and TRBJ1-5 gives the whole variable domain EAGVTQSPTHLIKTRGQQATLRCSPISGHTSVYWYQQALGLGLQFLLWYDEGEERNRGNFPPRFSGRQFPNYSSELNVNALELEDSALYLCASSLILSNQPQHFGDGTRLSIL.

The rearrangement joins TRBV29-1 to TRBJ2-1, with a weak D call TRBD1 (7 bases). The CDR3 spans 12 residues. From germline, CDR1 is SQVTM and CDR2 ANQGSEA. V was pared by 7 bases and J by 7 bases, with 14 bases between. The CDR3 bases are TGCAGCGCCGACAGGGAGGTGAATGAGCAGTTCTTC. It specifies CSADREVNEQFF.

The genes are TRBV30 and TRBJ2-7; 9 bases map to TRBD1. With V trimmed by 5 bases and J by 2 bases, 7 bases remained unmatched. CDR1 and CDR2 from the germline V gene are GTSNPN and SVGIG (reference sequence). The CDR3 contains 14 residues. Here the CDR3 DNA reads TGTGCCTGGGGAACCGGGACAGGGACCTACGAGCAGTACTTC. Translated: CAWGTGTGTYEQYF.

The rearrangement links TRBV10-3 to TRBJ2-7, with D perhaps matching TRBD2 (7 bases). The germline gives CDR1 ENHRY, CDR2 SYGVKD. This CDR3 has 13 residues. Trimming took 5 bases from V and 5 from J, leaving 13 bases between them. This chain's CDR3 is CAISRGAIDEQYF. In nucleotides, the CDR3 is TGTGCCATCAGTCGGGGGGCGATCGACGAGCAGTACTTC.

The chain joins TRBV11-2 to TRBJ2-7; the match to TRBD1 covers 9 bases. Germline V gene data show CDR1 as SGHAT and CDR2 as FQNNGV. This CDR3 region has 15 residues. Trimming cost V 2 bases and J 1 base; bases outside gene matches: 3. The CDR3 is CASSLWDRESYEQYF. Here the CDR3 DNA reads TGTGCCAGCAGCTTATGGGACAGGGAATCCTACGAGCAGTACTTC. Full variable domain (remainder filled in from reference TRBV11-2 and TRBJ2-7): EAGVAQSPRYKIIEKRQSVAFWCNPISGHATLYWYQQILGQGPKLLIQFQNNGVVDDSQLPKDRFSAERLKGVDSTLKIQPAKLEDSAVYLCASSLWDRESYEQYFGPGTRLTVT.

The gene calls are TRBV11-3 and TRBJ2-1; 9 nucleotides match TRBD2. Germline lookup yields CDR1 SGHNT and CDR2 YENEEA. V lost 5 bases, J lost 8 bases, and 10 bases stayed unmatched. The CDR3 length is 15 residues. DNA of the CDR3: TGTGCCAGCAGCCCTGCTAGCGGGGAAGAGGATGAGCAGTTCTTC. Translation: CASSPASGEEDEQFF. The full variable domain, with the rest looked up from reference TRBV11-3 and TRBJ2-1, is EAGVVQSPRYKIIEKKQPVAFWCNPISGHNTLYWYLQNLGQGPELLIRYENEEAVDDSQLPKDRFSAERLKGVDSTLKIQPAELGDSAVYLCASSPASGEEDEQFFGPGTRLTVL.

This chain joins TRBV19 and TRBJ2-1, with a possible D match to TRBD2 (5 bases). V dropped 4 bases and J dropped 5 bases, with 12 bases sitting between them. There are 14 residues in the CDR3. The germline V gene encodes CDR1 LNHDA and CDR2 SQIVND (reference sequence). DNA of the CDR3: TGTGCCAGTAGTAAGCTAGCATCGGACAATGAGCAGTTCTTC. Translated, it gives CASSKLASDNEQFF.

This rearrangement joins TRBV12-1 to TRBJ2-3; the table names TRBD2, a call not compared with the DNA. TRBV12-1 is flagged as a pseudogene. The CDR3 consists of 14 residues. The CDR3 loop reads CASRLAGELDTQYF. CDR3 in DNA: TGTGCCAGCAGGCTAGCGGGAGAACTTGATACGCAGTATTTT.

This clonotype was recorded only once. The chain uses TRBV12-3 or TRBV12-4 and TRBJ2-3; D gene unclear. The CDR3 runs to 15 residues. V was pared by 1 base and J by 2 bases, with 10 bases between. The CDR3 DNA follows: TGTGCCAGCAGTTTAGGTCCGACCCCCACAGATACGCAGTATTTT. It specifies CASSLGPTPTDTQYF.

This clonotype was seen a handful of times. The rearrangement joins TRBV27 to TRBJ2-7; 7 bases align to TRBD1. The ends lost 3 bases at V and 5 bases at J; junction bases unmatched: 7. Per the germline V gene, CDR1 is MNHEY and CDR2 is SMNVEV (reference sequence). The CDR3 contains 14 residues. The CDR3 region is CASSLAAGGNEQYF. Written as DNA, the CDR3 is TGTGCCAGCAGTTTGGCGGCAGGGGGAAACGAGCAGTACTTC.